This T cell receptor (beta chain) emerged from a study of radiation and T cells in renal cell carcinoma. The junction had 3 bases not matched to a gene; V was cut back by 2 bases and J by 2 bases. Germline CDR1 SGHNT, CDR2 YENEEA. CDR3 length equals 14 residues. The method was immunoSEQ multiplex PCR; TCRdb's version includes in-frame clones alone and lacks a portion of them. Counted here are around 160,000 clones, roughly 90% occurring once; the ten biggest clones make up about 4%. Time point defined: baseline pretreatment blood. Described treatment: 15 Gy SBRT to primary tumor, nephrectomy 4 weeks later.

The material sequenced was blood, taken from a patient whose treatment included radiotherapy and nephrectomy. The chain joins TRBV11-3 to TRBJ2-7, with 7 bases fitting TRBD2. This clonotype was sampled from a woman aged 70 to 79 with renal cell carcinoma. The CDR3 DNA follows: TGTGCCAGCAGCTTATGGGCGGGGGCCTACGAGCAGTACTTC. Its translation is CASSLWAGAYEQYF.